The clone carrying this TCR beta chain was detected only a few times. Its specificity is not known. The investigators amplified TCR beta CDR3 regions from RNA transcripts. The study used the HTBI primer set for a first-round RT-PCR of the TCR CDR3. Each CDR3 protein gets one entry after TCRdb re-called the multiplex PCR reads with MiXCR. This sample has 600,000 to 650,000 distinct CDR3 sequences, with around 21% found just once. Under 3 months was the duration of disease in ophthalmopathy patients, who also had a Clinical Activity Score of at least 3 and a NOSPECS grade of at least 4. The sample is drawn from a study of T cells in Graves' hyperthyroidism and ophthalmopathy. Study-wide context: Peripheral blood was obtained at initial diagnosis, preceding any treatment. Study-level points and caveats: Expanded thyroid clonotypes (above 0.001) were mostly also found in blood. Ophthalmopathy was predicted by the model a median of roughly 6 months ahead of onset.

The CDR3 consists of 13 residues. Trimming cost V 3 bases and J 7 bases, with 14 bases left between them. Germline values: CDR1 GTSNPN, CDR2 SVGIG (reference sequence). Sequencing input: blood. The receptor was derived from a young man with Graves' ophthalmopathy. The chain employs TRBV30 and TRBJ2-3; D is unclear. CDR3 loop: CAWRTMRSNTQYF. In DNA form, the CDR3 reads TGTGCCTGGAGGACGATGAGATCGAATACGCAGTATTTT.